One TCR beta chain is described in this entry. This specimen comes from a study of blood T cell repertoires in COVID-19. Whole-study context: Whether acute or convalescent, the COVID-19 samples came from the United States, Italy and Spain. Nucleic acid was either cDNA or gDNA, and it came from T cells, B-cell-depleted T cells, or PBMCs.

The germline V gene has CDR1 SGHTA and CDR2 FQGTGA. The CDR3 runs 15 residues. The J segment lost 0 bases and the V segment lost 3 bases, leaving 3 bases of the junction unmatched. Original data processing: Amplification of reference gene primers was used by the study to estimate nucleated cell counts. Method: immunoSEQ multiplex PCR; TCRdb's copy keeps in-frame clones and lacks some. V, J and clone size were drawn from that table, and D and trimming were deduced from the DNA. Here the sample spans a few hundred thousand clones, 70% to 90% being singletons. The chain carries TRBV7-3 and TRBJ2-3, with 7 positions matching TRBD2. This TCR was sampled from a man younger than 35 with active or convalescent COVID-19. Source material: peripheral blood. CDR3 in amino acids: CASSFASGSTDTQYF. CDR3 sequence (DNA): TGTGCCAGCAGCTTCGCTAGCGGAAGCACAGATACGCAGTATTTT.